This T cell receptor beta chain was documented in a study of neurological immune-mediated disorders. Time point: longitudinal time-point 3. Source material was 2 million unsorted PBMCs, stored at -80 °C in RNAlater. Trimming pared 4 bases from V and 0 bases from J, leaving 11 bases between. The germline V gene encodes CDR1 SGHRS and CDR2 YFSETQ. CDR3 length: 15 amino acids. About this clonotype itself: What it binds is unknown.

The authors made cDNA by 5'RACE with 10-nucleotide random UMIs. Every sequencing run drew on 15-18 subjects and yielded over 180 million TCR-beta sequences. Each CDR3 protein gets one entry after TCRdb re-called the 5' RACE reads with MiXCR. The data hold more than 100,000 distinct CDR3 sequences, with about a tenth observed a single time. Study findings and constraints: Expansion of TCR clones was greatest in HTLV-1-associated myelopathy and smallest in multiple sclerosis, where it fell below that of healthy controls.

V gene TRBV5-1 combines with J gene TRBJ2-1, with D possibly matching TRBD1 (6 bases). The TCR comes from a female donor with HTLV-1-associated myelopathy (HAM/TSP). Sequencing was carried out using PBMCs. CDR3 sequence reads: CASSGDIRSYNEQFF. CDR3 nucleotide sequence: TGCGCCAGCAGCGGGGACATACGCTCCTACAATGAGCAGTTCTTC.